This T cell receptor beta chain came from a study of blood T cell repertoires in COVID-19. The overall study: Sources were T cells, B-cell-depleted T cells, or PBMCs; the material itself was cDNA or gDNA.

As processed by the authors: Nucleated cell number was recorded as an estimate derived from reference gene primer amplification. The table came from immunoSEQ multiplex PCR; TCRdb's copy has only in-frame clones and leaves some out. The V and J calls and clone size come from that table; D and trimming were worked out from the DNA. The table lists some 87,000 clones, over 60% of them singletons. CDR1 is KGHSH and CDR2 is LQKENI in the germline V gene. Unmatched junction bases numbered 0, after V lost 2 bases and J lost 1 base. The CDR3 loop spans 14 amino acids. The sample holds many counts of this clone.

The chain is built from TRBV18 and TRBJ2-3; 7 bases match TRBD2. The TCR was taken from a woman of 80 years or more with active or convalescent COVID-19. Sequenced: peripheral blood. CDR3 loop: CASSPSGGTDTQYF. The CDR3 nucleotides read TGTGCCAGCTCACCAAGCGGGGGCACAGATACGCAGTATTTT.